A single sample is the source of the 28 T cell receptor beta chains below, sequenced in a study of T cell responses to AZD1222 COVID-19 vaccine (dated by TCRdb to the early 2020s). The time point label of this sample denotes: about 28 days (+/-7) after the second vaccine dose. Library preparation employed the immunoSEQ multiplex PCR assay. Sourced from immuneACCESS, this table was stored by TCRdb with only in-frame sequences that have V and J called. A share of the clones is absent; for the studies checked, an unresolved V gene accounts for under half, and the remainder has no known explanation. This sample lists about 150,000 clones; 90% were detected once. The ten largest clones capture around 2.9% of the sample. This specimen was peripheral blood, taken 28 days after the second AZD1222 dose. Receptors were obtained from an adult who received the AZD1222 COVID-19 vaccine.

For the CDR3, the DNA is TGCGCCAGCAGCCCAAGGGGCTACATGGGGAACGAGCAGTACTTC. It encodes CASSPRGYMGNEQYF. The rearrangement joins TRBV4-1 to TRBJ2-7; the D gene is possibly TRBD1 (5 bases). Germline CDR1 is MGHRA and CDR2 is YSYEKL. Between the trimmed V and J ends, which lost 4 bases and 5 bases, there was a span of 18 bases. CDR3 length: 15 amino acids.

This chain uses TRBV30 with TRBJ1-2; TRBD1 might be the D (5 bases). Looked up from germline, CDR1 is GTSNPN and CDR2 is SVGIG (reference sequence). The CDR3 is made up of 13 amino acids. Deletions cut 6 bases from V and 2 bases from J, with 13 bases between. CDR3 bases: TGTGCCTGTACCATGGGACCGAACTATGGCTACACCTTC. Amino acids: CACTMGPNYGYTF.

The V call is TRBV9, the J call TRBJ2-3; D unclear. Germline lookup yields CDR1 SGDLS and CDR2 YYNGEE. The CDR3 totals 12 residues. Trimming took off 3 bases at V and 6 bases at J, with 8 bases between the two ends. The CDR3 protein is CASSGDLDTQYF. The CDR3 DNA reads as TGTGCCAGCAGCGGGGATCTCGATACGCAGTATTTT. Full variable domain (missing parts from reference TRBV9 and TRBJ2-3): DSGVTQTPKHLITATGQRVTLRCSPRSGDLSVYWYQQSLDQGLQFLIQYYNGEERAKGNILERFSAQQFPDLHSELNLSSLELGDSALYFCASSGDLDTQYFGPGTRLTVL.

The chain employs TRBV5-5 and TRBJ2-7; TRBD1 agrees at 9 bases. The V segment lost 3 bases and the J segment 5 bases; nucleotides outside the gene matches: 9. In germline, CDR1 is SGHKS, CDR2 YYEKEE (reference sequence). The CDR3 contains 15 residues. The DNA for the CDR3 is TGTGCCAGCAGCTCCCGTCTACAGGGGGCCCACGAGCAGTACTTC. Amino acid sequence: CASSSRLQGAHEQYF.

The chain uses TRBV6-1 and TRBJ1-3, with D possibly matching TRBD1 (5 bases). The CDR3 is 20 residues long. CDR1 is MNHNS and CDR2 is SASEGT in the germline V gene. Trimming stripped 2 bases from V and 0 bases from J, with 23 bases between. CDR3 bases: TGTGCCAGCAGTGAAAAGGGGACGGAAACCCGGCTGCCCTCTGGAAACACCATATATTTT. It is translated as CASSEKGTETRLPSGNTIYF.

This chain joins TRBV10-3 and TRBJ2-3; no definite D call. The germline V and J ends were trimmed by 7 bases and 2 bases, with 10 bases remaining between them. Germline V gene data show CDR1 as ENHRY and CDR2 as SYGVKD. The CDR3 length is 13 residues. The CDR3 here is CAITRQDTDTQYF. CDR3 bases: TGTGCCATCACCAGGCAGGACACAGATACGCAGTATTTT.

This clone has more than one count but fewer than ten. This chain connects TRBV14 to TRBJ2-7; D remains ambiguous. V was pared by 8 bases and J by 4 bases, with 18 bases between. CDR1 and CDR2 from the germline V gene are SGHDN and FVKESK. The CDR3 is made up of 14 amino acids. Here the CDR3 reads CASHCYACEYEQYF. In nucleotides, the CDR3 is TGTGCCAGCCACTGCTATGCATGCGAATACGAGCAGTACTTC.

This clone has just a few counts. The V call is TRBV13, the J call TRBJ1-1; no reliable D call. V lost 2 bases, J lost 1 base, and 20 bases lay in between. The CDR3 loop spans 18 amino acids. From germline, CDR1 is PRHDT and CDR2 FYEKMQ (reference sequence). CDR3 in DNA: TGTGCCAGCAGCTTACACCGGGAGGGCTTGTCAGCGAACACTGAAGCTTTCTTT. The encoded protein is CASSLHREGLSANTEAFF. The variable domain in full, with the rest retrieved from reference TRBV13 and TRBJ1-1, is AAGVIQSPRHLIKEKRETATLKCYPIPRHDTVYWYQQGPGQDPQFLISFYEKMQSDKGSIPDRFSAQQFSDYHSELNMSSLELGDSALYFCASSLHREGLSANTEAFFGQGTRLTVV.

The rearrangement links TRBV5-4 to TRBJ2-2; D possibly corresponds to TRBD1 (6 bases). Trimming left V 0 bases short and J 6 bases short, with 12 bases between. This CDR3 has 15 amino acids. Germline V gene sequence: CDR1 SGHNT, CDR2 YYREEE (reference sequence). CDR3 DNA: TGTGCCAGCAGCTTGGCCGTGGACAGTCCCGGGGAGCTGTTTTTT. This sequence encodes CASSLAVDSPGELFF.

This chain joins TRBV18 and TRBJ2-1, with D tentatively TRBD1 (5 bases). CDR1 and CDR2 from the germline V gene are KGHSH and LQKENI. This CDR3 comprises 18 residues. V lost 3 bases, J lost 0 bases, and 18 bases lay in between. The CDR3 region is CASSPIRQGANSYNEQFF. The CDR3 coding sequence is TGTGCCAGCTCACCTATTCGGCAGGGCGCCAACTCCTACAATGAGCAGTTCTTC.

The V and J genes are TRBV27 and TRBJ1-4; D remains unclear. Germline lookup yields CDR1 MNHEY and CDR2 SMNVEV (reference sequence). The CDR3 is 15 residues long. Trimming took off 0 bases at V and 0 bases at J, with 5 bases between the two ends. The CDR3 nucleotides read TGTGCCAGCAGTTTATCGGCAGCAACTAATGAAAAACTGTTTTTT. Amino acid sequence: CASSLSAATNEKLFF.

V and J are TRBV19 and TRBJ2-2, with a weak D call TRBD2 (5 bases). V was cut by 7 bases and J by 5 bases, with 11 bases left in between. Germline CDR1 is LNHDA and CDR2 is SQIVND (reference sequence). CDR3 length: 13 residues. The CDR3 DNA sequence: TGTGCCAGTACCCGAGGCGGGACCGGGGAGCTGTTTTTT. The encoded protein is CASTRGGTGELFF.

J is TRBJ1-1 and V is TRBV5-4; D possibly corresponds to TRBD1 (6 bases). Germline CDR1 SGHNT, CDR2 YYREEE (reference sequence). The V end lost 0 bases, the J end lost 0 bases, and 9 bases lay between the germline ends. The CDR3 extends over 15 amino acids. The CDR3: CASSLEGGMNTEAFF. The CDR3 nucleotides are TGTGCCAGCAGCTTGGAAGGGGGGATGAACACTGAAGCTTTCTTT.

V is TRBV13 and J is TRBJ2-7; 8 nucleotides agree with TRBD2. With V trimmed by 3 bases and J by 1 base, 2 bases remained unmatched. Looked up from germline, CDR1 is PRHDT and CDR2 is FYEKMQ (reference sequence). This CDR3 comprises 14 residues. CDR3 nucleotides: TGTGCCAGCAGCTTGCTAGCGGGTTCCTACGAGCAGTACTTC. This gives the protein CASSLLAGSYEQYF.

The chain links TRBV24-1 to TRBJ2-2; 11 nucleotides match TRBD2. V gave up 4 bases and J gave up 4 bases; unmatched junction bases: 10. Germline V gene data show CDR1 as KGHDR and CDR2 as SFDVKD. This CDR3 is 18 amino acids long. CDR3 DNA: TGTGCCACCAGTGAGTGGACTAGCGGGCCCCCGAGCACCGGGGAGCTGTTTTTT. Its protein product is CATSEWTSGPPSTGELFF.

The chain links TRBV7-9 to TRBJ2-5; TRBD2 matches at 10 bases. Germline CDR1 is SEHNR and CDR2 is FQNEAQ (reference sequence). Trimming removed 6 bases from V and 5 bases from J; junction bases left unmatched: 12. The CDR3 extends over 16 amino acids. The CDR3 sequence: CASRLGASGRDETQYF. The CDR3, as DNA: TGTGCCAGCAGGTTGGGGGCTAGCGGGAGAGATGAGACCCAGTACTTC.

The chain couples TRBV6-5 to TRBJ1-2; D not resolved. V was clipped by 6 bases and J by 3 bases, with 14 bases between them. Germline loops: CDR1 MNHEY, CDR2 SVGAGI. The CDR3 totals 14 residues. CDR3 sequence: CASRKGGSDYGYTF. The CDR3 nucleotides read TGTGCCAGCAGGAAGGGAGGGTCCGACTATGGCTACACCTTC.

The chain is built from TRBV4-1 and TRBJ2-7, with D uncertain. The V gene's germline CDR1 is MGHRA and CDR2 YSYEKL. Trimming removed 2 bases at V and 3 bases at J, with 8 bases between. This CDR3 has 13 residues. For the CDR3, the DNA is TGCGCCAGCAGCCAACCTGGCCACTACGAGCAGTACTTC. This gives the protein CASSQPGHYEQYF.

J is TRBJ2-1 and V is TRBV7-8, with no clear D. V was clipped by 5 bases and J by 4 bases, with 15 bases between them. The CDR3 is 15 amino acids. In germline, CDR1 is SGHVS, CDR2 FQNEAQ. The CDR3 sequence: CASSPRPPPYNEQFF. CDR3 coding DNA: TGTGCCAGCAGCCCCCGACCCCCTCCGTACAATGAGCAGTTCTTC.

CDR3: CASRMTGNTGELFF. Here the CDR3 DNA reads TGTGCCAGCAGGATGACAGGGAACACCGGGGAGCTGTTTTTT. The chain links TRBV6-5 to TRBJ2-2, with D perhaps matching TRBD1 (6 bases). Trimming stripped 6 bases from V and 1 base from J, with 9 bases between. CDR3 length equals 14 residues. Germline loops: CDR1 MNHEY, CDR2 SVGAGI.

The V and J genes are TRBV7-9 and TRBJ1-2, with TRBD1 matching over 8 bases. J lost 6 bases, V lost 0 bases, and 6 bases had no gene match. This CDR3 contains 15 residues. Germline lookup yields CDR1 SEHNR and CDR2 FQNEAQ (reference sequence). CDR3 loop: CASSLAADRGNGYTF. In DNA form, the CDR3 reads TGTGCCAGCAGCTTAGCCGCCGACAGGGGTAATGGCTACACCTTC.

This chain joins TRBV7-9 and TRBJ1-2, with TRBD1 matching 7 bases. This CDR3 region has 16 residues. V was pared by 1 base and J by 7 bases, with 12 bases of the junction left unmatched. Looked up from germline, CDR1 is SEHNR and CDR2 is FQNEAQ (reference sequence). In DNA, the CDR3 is TGTGCCAGCAGCTTAGGGGGGGTCGACAGGGAACGTGGCTACACCTTC. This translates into CASSLGGVDRERGYTF.

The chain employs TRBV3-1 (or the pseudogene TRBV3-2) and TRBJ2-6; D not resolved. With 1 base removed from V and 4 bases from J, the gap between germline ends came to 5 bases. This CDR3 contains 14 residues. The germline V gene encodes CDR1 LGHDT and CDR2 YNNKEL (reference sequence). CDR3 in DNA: TGTGCCAGCAGCCAAGTAGCCGGGGCCAACGTCCTGACTTTC. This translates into CASSQVAGANVLTF.

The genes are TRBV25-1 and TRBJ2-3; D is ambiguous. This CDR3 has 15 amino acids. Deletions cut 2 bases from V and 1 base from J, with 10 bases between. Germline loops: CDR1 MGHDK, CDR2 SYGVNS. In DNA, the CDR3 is TGTGCCAGCAGTGAACCTAGAGCTGGCACAGATACGCAGTATTTT. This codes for CASSEPRAGTDTQYF. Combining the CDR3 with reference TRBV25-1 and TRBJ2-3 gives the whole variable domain EADIYQTPRYLVIGTGKKITLECSQTMGHDKMYWYQQDPGMELHLIHYSYGVNSTEKGDLSSESTVSRIRTEHFPLTLESARPSHTSQYLCASSEPRAGTDTQYFGPGTRLTVL.

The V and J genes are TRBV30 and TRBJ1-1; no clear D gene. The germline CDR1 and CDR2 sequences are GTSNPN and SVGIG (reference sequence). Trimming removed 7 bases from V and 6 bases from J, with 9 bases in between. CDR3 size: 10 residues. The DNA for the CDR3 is TGTGCCTCCCATCGGGCTGAAGCTTTCTTT. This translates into CASHRAEAFF. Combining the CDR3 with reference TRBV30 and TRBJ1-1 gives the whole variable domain SQTIHQWPATLVQPVGSPLSLECTVEGTSNPNLYWYRQAAGRGLQLLFYSVGIGQISSEVPQNLSASRPQDRQFILSSKKLLLSDSGFYLCASHRAEAFFGQGTRLTVV.

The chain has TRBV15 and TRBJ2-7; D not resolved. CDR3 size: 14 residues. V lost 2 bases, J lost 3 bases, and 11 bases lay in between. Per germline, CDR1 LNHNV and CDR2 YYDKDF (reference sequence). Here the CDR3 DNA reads TGTGCCACCAGCAGAAGCGTAGATTTCTACGAGCAGTACTTC. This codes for CATSRSVDFYEQYF. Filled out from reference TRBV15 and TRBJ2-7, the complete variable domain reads DAMVIQNPRYQVTQFGKPVTLSCSQTLNHNVMYWYQQKSSQAPKLLFHYYDKDFNNEADTPDNFQSRRPNTSFCFLDIRSPGLGDTAMYLCATSRSVDFYEQYFGPGTRLTVT.

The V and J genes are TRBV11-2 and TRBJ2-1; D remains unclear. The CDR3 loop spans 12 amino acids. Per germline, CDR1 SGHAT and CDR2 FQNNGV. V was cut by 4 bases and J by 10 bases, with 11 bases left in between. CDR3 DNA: TGTGCCAGCAGCTCCCCGGGCGGCGAGCAGTTCTTC. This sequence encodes CASSSPGGEQFF. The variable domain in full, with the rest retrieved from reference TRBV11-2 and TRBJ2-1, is EAGVAQSPRYKIIEKRQSVAFWCNPISGHATLYWYQQILGQGPKLLIQFQNNGVVDDSQLPKDRFSAERLKGVDSTLKIQPAKLEDSAVYLCASSSPGGEQFFGPGTRLTVL.

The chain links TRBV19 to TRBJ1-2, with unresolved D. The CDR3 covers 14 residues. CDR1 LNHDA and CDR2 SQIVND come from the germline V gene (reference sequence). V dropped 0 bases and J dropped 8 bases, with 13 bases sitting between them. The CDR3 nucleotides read TGTGCCAGTAGTATAGAATCCAGTCTAGGGGGCTACACCTTC. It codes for CASSIESSLGGYTF.